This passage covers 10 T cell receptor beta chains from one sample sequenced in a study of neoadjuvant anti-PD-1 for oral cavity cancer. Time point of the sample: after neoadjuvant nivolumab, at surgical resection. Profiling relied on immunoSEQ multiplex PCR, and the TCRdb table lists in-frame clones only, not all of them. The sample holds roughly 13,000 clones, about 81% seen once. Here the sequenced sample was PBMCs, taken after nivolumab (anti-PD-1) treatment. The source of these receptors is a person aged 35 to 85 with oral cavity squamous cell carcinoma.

CDR3 region: CASSQATGGAYEQYF. The CDR3 DNA sequence: TGTGCCAGCAGCCAAGCAACAGGGGGCGCCTACGAGCAGTACTTC. This chain uses TRBV4-2 with TRBJ2-7; 9 bases agree with TRBD1. Germline CDR1 is LGHNA and CDR2 is YNFKEQ. Trimming at V came to 1 base and at J to 2 bases, leaving 3 bases not matched to a gene. The CDR3 is made up of 15 amino acids.

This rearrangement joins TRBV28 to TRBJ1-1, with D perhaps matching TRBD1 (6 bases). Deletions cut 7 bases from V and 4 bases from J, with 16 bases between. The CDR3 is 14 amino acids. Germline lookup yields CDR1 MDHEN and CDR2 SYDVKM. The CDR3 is CASIISGGGTEAFF. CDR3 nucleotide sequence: TGTGCCAGCATCATCAGCGGAGGGGGCACTGAAGCTTTCTTT. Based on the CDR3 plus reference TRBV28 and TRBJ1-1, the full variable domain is DVKVTQSSRYLVKRTGEKVFLECVQDMDHENMFWYRQDPGLGLRLIYFSYDVKMKEKGDIPEGYSVSREKKERFSLILESASTNQTSMYLCASIISGGGTEAFFGQGTRLTVV.

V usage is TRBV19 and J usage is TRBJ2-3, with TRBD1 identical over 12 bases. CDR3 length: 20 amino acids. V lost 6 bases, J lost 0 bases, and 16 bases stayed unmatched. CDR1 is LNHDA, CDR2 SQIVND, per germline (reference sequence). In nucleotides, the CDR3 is TGTGCCAGTAGCCCAGGGACAGGGGGCGTACATCACCTTAGCACAGATACGCAGTATTTT. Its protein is CASSPGTGGVHHLSTDTQYF.

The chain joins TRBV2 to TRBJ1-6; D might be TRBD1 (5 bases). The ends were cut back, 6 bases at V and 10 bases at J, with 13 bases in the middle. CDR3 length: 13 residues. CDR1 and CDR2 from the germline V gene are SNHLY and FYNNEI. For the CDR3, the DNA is TGTGCCAGCAGGGGGCGAGTTCTATCACCCCTCCACTTT. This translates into CASRGRVLSPLHF.

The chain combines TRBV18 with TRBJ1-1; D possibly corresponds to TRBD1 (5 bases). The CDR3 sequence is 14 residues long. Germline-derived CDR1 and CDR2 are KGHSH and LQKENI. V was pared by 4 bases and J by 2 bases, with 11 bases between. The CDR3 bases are TGTGCCAGCTCACAAGGGACGGAAAACACTGAAGCTTTCTTT. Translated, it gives CASSQGTENTEAFF.

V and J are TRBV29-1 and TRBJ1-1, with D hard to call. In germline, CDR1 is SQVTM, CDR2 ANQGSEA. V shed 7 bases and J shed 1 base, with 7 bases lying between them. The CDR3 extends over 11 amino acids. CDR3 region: CSAQRNTEAFF. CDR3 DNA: TGCAGCGCCCAGCGGAACACTGAAGCTTTCTTT.

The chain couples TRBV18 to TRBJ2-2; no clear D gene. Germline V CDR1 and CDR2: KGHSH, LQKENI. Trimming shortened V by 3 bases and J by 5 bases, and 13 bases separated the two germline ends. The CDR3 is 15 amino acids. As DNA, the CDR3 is TGTGCCAGCTCACCCGAAGCATTAGGAACCGGGGAGCTGTTTTTT. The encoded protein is CASSPEALGTGELFF.

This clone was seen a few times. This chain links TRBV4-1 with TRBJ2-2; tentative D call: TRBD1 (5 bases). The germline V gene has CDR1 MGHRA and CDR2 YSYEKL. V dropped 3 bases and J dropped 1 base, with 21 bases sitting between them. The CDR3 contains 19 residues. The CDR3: CASSQVFWGRQRNTGELFF. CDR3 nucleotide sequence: TGCGCCAGCAGCCAGGTTTTTTGGGGCAGACAGCGGAACACCGGGGAGCTGTTTTTT.

The DNA for the CDR3 is TGTGCCAGCAGTTACAAGGGGGAGACTGAAGCTTTCTTT. Protein sequence: CASSYKGETEAFF. V is TRBV27 and J is TRBJ1-1, with D possibly being TRBD1 (6 bases). Germline V gives CDR1 MNHEY, CDR2 SMNVEV (reference sequence). The V end was cut by 4 bases, the J end by 5 bases, with 11 bases between. The CDR3 has 13 residues.

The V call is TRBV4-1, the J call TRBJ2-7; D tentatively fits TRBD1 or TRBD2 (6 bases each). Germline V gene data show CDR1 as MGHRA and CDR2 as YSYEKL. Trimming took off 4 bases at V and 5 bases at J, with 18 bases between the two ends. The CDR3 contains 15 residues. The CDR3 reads CASSPVARGRNEQYF. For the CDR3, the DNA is TGCGCCAGCAGCCCAGTCGCGAGGGGGAGGAACGAGCAGTACTTC.